This entry lists 2 T cell receptor beta chains sequenced from one sample in a study of blood T cell repertoires in COVID-19. The method was immunoSEQ multiplex PCR; TCRdb's version includes in-frame clones alone and lacks a portion of them. The data show 140,000 to 150,000 clones, roughly 90% seen once. The sequenced material came from PBMCs or T cells enriched from blood (not recorded which). These receptors originate from a woman in her forties who had been exposed to COVID-19.

V usage is TRBV14 and J usage is TRBJ1-6; 7 bases map to TRBD1. After removal of 5 bases from V and 7 bases from J, the junction contained 14 bases not matched to a gene. This CDR3 is 17 amino acids long. The germline V gene encodes CDR1 SGHDN and CDR2 FVKESK. CDR3 loop: CASSEGAKGAGNSPLHF. In DNA form, the CDR3 reads TGTGCCAGCAGCGAGGGAGCGAAGGGGGCCGGGAATTCACCCCTCCACTTT.

The rearrangement joins TRBV9 to TRBJ2-1, with TRBD2 matching 12 bases. CDR1 and CDR2 from the germline V gene are SGDLS and YYNGEE. V shed 4 bases, J shed 8 bases, and the junction held 4 bases outside the gene matches. This CDR3 has 14 amino acids. In DNA, the CDR3 is TGTGCCAGCAGCCCAAGGACTAGCGGGGATGAGCAGTTCTTC. This sequence encodes CASSPRTSGDEQFF.